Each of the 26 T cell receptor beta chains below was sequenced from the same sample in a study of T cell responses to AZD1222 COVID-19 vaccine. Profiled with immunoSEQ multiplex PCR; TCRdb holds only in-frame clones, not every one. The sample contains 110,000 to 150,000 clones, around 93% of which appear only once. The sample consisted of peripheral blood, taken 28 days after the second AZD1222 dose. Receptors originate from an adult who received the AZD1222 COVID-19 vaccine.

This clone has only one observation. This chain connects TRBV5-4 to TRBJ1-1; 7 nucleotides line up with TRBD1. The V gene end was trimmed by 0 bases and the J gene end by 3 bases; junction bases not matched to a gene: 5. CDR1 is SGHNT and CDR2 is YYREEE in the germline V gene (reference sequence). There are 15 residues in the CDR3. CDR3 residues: CASSLAPGGDTEAFF. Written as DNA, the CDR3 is TGTGCCAGCAGCTTGGCCCCAGGGGGGGACACTGAAGCTTTCTTT.

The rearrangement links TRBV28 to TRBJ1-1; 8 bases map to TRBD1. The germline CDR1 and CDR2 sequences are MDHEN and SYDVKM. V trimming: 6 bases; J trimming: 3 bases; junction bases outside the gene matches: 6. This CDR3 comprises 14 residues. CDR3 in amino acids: CASRGGQGDTEAFF. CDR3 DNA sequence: TGTGCCAGCAGGGGTGGACAGGGTGACACTGAAGCTTTCTTT.

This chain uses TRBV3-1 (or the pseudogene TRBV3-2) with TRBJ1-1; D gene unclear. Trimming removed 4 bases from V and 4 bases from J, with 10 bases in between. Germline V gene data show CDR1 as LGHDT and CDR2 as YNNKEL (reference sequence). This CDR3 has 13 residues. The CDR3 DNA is TGTGCCAGCAGCCGACGGTTGTCCACTGAAGCTTTCTTT. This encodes CASSRRLSTEAFF.

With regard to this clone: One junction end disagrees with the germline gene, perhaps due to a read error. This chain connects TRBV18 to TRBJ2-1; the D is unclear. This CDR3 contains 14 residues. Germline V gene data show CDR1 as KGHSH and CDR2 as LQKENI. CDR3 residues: CASSRPNSQREQFF. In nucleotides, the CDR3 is TGTGCCAGTTCACGGCCCAATAGCCAGAGGGAGCAGTTCTTC.

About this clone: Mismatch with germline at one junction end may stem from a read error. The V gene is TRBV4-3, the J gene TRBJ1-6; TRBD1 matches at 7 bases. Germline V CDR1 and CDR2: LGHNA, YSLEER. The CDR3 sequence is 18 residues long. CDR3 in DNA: TGCGCCAGCAGCCAAGTCCTACCCTTGACAGGGTCCATTTCAACCCTCCACTTT. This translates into CASSQVLPLTGSISTLHF.

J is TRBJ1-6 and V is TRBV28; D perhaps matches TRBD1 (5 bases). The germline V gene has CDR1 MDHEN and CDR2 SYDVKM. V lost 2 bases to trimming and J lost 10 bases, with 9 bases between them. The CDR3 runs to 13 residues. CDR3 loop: CASSLPGTSPLHF. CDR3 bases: TGTGCCAGCAGTTTACCAGGGACCTCACCCCTCCACTTT.

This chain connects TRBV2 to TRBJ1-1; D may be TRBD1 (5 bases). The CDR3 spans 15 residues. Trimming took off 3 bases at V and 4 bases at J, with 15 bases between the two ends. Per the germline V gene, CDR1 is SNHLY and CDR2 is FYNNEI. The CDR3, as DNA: TGTGCCAGCAGTGACTCTGGGGGTCTTGGCACTGAAGCTTTCTTT. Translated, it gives CASSDSGGLGTEAFF.

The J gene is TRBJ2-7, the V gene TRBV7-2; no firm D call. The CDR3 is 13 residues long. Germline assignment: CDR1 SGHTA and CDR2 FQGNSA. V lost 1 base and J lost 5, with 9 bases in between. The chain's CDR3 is CASSLGPWDEQYF. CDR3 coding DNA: TGTGCCAGCAGCTTAGGGCCATGGGACGAGCAGTACTTC.

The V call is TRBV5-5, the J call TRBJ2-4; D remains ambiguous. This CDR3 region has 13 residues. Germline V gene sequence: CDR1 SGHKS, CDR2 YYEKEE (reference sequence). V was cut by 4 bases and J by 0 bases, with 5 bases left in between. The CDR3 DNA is TGTGCCAGCAGCCCCCTAGCCAAAAACATTCAGTACTTC. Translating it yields CASSPLAKNIQYF.

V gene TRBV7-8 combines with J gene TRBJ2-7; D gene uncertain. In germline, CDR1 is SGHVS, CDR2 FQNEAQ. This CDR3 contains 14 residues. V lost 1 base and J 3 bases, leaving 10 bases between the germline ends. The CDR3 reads CASSLVAAVYEQYF. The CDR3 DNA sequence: TGTGCCAGCAGCTTAGTTGCCGCCGTCTACGAGCAGTACTTC.

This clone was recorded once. The CDR3 loop reads CASSLMGGKLFF. The CDR3 DNA reads TGTGCCAGCAGTTTAATGGGTGGAAAACTGTTTTTT. The genes are TRBV12-3 or TRBV12-4 and TRBJ1-4; no reliable D call. The CDR3 contains 12 residues. Trimming left V 2 bases short and J 10 bases short, with 8 bases between.

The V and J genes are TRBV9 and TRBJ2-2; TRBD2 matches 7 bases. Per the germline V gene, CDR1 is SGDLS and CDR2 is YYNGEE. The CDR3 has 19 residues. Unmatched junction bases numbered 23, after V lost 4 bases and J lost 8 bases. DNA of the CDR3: TGTGCCAGCAGCATTCAGCCTTCTGGAAGGACTAGTAAAGGTGGGGAGCTGTTTTTT. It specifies CASSIQPSGRTSKGGELFF.

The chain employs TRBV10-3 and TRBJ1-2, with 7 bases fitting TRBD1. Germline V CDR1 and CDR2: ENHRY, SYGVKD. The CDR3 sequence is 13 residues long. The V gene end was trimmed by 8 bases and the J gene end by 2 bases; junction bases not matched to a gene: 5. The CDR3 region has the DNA TGTGCCATCGACCGACAGGGAAACTATGGCTACACCTTC. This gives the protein CAIDRQGNYGYTF.

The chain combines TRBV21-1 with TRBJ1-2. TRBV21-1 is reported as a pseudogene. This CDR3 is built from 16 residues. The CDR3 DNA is TGTGCCAGCAGCAAAGAAGGTGAGGGGGGGAACTATGGCTACACCTTC. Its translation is CASSKEGEGGNYGYTF.

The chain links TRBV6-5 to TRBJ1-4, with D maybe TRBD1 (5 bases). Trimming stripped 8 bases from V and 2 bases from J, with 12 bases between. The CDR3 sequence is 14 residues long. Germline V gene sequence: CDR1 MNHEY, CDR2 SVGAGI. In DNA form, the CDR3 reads TGTGCCAGCTCGTGGGGACGGACTAATGAAAAACTGTTTTTT. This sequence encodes CASSWGRTNEKLFF.

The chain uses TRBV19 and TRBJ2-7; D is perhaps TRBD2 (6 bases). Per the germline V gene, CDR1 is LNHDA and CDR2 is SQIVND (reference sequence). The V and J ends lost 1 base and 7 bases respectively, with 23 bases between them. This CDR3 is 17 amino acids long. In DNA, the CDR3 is TGTGCCAGTAGTATAGTCACCCAAGCGGGCCGGGGCTTAGAGCAGTACTTC. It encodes CASSIVTQAGRGLEQYF.

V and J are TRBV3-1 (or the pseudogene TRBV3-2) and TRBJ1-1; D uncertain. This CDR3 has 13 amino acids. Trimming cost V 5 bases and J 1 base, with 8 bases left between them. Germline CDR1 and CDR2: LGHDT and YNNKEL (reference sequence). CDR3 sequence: CASSLRENTEAFF. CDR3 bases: TGTGCCAGCAGCTTGCGAGAGAACACTGAAGCTTTCTTT.

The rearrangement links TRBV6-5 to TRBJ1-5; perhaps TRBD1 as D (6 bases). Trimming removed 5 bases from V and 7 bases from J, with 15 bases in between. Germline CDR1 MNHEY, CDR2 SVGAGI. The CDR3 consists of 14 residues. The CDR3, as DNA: TGTGCCAGCAGTCCAACAGGGTCGCAGCAGCCCCAGCATTTT. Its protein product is CASSPTGSQQPQHF.

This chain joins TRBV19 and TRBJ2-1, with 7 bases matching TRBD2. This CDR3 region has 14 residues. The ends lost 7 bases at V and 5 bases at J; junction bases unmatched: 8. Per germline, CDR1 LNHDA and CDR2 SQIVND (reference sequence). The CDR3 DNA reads TGTGCCAGTAAGGGGCGGGAGTACCACAATGAGCAGTTCTTC. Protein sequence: CASKGREYHNEQFF.

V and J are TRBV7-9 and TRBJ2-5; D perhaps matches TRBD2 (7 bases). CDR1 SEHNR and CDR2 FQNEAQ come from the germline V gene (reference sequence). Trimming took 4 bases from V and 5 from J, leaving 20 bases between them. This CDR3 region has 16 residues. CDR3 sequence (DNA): TGTGCCAGCAGCTCTAGCGGCCAGGGAAGGGGGGAGACCCAGTACTTC. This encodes CASSSSGQGRGETQYF.

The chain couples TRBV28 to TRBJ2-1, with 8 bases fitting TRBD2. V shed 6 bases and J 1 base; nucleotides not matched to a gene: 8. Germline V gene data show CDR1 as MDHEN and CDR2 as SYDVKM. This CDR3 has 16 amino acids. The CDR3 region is CASRPSGSRSYNEQFF. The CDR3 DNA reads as TGTGCCAGCAGACCCAGCGGGAGTAGATCCTACAATGAGCAGTTCTTC.

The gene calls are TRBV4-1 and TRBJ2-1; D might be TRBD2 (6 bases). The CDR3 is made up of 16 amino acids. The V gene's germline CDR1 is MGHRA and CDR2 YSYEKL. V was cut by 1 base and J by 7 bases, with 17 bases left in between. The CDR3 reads CASSQVGGGERNEQFF. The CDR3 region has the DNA TGCGCCAGCAGCCAAGTGGGAGGAGGGGAGAGGAATGAGCAGTTCTTC.

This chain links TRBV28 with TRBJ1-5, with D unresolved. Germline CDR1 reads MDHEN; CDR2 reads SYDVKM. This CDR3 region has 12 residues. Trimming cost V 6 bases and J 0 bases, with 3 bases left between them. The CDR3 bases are TGTGCCAGCAGGGTTAGCAATCAGCCCCAGCATTTT. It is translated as CASRVSNQPQHF.

CDR3 DNA sequence: TGTGCCAGCAGTGAAATCCTGGGTAAGACCCGGAGGACTGGAAACACCATATATTTT. It codes for CASSEILGKTRRTGNTIYF. The rearrangement links TRBV6-1 to TRBJ1-3; D remains unclear. CDR3 length: 19 amino acids. The germline V and J ends were trimmed by 2 bases and 2 bases, with 22 bases remaining between them. Germline values: CDR1 MNHNS, CDR2 SASEGT.

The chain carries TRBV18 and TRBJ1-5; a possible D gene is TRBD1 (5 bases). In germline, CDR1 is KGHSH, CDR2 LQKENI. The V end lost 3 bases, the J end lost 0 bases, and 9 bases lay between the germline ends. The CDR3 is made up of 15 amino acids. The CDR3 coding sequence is TGTGCCAGCTCACCTCAACAGGTTAGCAATCAGCCCCAGCATTTT. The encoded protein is CASSPQQVSNQPQHF. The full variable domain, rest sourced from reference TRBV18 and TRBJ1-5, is NAGVMQNPRHLVRRRGQEARLRCSPMKGHSHVYWYRQLPEEGLKFMVYLQKENIIDESGMPKERFSAEFPKEGPSILRIQQVVRGDSAAYFCASSPQQVSNQPQHFGDGTRLSIL.

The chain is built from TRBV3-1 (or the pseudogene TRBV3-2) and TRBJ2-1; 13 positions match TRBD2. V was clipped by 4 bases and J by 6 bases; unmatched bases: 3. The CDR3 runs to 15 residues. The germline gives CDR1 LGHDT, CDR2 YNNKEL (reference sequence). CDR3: CASSPGLAGANEQFF. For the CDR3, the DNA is TGTGCCAGCAGCCCAGGACTAGCGGGAGCCAATGAGCAGTTCTTC.